A selection of T cell receptor beta chains follows, all from one sample in a study of cytomegalovirus exposure and HLA in healthy donors. Here immunoSEQ multiplex PCR was the method, and the copy in TCRdb shows in-frame clones only, minus some. The sample carries roughly 100,000 clones, around 73% recorded once. The material sequenced was PBMCs. These receptors all come from a woman aged 60 to 75 in good health and CMV-seronegative. The CDR3 runs from the conserved cysteine through the conserved F or W. The order of the fields is CDR3 DNA, CDR3 protein, D gene, V gene, J gene, clone size. D genes are given only for firm matches. The size of a clone is reported for some rows only, either as once, few or many, or as a class for expanded clones.

cdr3_nt: TGCAGTGCTCGGTATGGCTACACCTTC; cdr3_aa: CSARYGYTF; d_call: NA; v_call: TRBV20-1; j_call: TRBJ1-2; clone_size: NA
cdr3_nt: TGTGCCATCAGTGGGGACAGTAACACTGAAGCTTTCTTT; cdr3_aa: CAISGDSNTEAFF; d_call: TRBD1; v_call: TRBV10-3; j_call: TRBJ1-1; clone_size: NA
cdr3_nt: TGTGCCAGCAGTCCCCCGGGGAGGGGCGAGCAGTACTTC; cdr3_aa: CASSPPGRGEQYF; d_call: TRBD2; v_call: TRBV6-6; j_call: TRBJ2-7; clone_size: NA
cdr3_nt: TGTGCCAGCAGTTCCCAGGGGGAAAAGTACAACACTGAAGCTTTCTTT; cdr3_aa: CASSSQGEKYNTEAFF; d_call: TRBD1; v_call: TRBV28; j_call: TRBJ1-1; clone_size: NA
cdr3_nt: TGCAGCGTTGCCGCGCAAAGGGGCACTGAAGCTTTCTTT; cdr3_aa: CSVAAQRGTEAFF; d_call: NA; v_call: TRBV29-1; j_call: TRBJ1-1; clone_size: NA
cdr3_nt: TGTGCCAGCAGTTATGGACAGTCGAACACTGAAGCTTTCTTT; cdr3_aa: CASSYGQSNTEAFF; d_call: NA; v_call: TRBV6-5; j_call: TRBJ1-1; clone_size: NA
cdr3_nt: TGTGCCAGCAGCTTAGAAGTTGGAGAAGGAGACACTGAAGCTTTCTTT; cdr3_aa: CASSLEVGEGDTEAFF; d_call: NA; v_call: TRBV7-8; j_call: TRBJ1-1; clone_size: NA
cdr3_nt: TGTGCCAGCAGTCGGGACAGGGAAGGGCACGAGCAGTACTTC; cdr3_aa: CASSRDREGHEQYF; d_call: TRBD1; v_call: TRBV6-5; j_call: TRBJ2-7; clone_size: NA
cdr3_nt: TGTGCCAGCAGCTTAGCGGCGCGGACAGGGGGAGGCGAGCAGTACTTC; cdr3_aa: CASSLAARTGGGEQYF; d_call: TRBD1; v_call: TRBV7-2; j_call: TRBJ2-7; clone_size: few
cdr3_nt: TGTGCCAGTACAACAGGGGGGGGAGGGAACACTGAAGCTTTCTTT; cdr3_aa: CASTTGGGGNTEAFF; d_call: TRBD1; v_call: TRBV25-1; j_call: TRBJ1-1; clone_size: NA
cdr3_nt: TGTGCCACCGAGGACAGGCTATTAGGCACCATATATTTT; cdr3_aa: CATEDRLLGTIYF; d_call: TRBD1; v_call: TRBV25-1; j_call: TRBJ1-3; clone_size: NA
cdr3_nt: TGTGCCAGCAGCCCTACTCAGGGCAGCTACGAGCAGTACTTC; cdr3_aa: CASSPTQGSYEQYF; d_call: NA; v_call: TRBV5-6; j_call: TRBJ2-7; clone_size: NA
cdr3_nt: TGTGCCAGCAGCTTAGATGAGGGAGGGCCAGATACGCAGTATTTT; cdr3_aa: CASSLDEGGPDTQYF; d_call: TRBD2; v_call: TRBV7-8; j_call: TRBJ2-3; clone_size: NA
cdr3_nt: TGCGCCAGCAGCTGGACCTGGACTAGCGGTTCCTACGAGCAGTACTTC; cdr3_aa: CASSWTWTSGSYEQYF; d_call: TRBD2; v_call: TRBV5-1; j_call: TRBJ2-7; clone_size: NA
cdr3_nt: TGTGCCAGCAGTTCCCCCGGGGGACAGGGCTACACCTTC; cdr3_aa: CASSSPGGQGYTF; d_call: TRBD1; v_call: TRBV28; j_call: TRBJ1-2; clone_size: few
cdr3_nt: TGTGCCATCACTCCGGACAGGCGGGATTCTGATGGCTACACCTTC; cdr3_aa: CAITPDRRDSDGYTF; d_call: TRBD1; v_call: TRBV10-3; j_call: TRBJ1-2; clone_size: NA
cdr3_nt: TGTGCCAGCAGGGGCCCACTAGTAACAGATACGCAGTATTTT; cdr3_aa: CASRGPLVTDTQYF; d_call: NA; v_call: TRBV7-2; j_call: TRBJ2-3; clone_size: few